This TCR beta chain was documented in a study of shared clonotypes between healthy human individuals. Some clones are missing from TCRdb's copy, which holds only in-frame ones; the method was immunoSEQ multiplex PCR. The repertoire consists of approximately 2,000,000 clones, with around 93% occurring once and the leading ten covering approximately 1.7%. General study results and limits: About 5% of naive CD4 clonotypes were common to a few donors. How much donors shared clonotypes was expected to be affected by sequencing depth.

Regarding this clone: Its antigen is undetermined.

Germline-derived CDR1 and CDR2 are SGHKS and YYEKEE (reference sequence). The CDR3 is 17 amino acids. V trimming: 4 bases; J trimming: 5 bases; junction bases outside the gene matches: 12. As defined, naive CD8 cells were CD45RO-negative and positively selected for CCR7, with terminally differentiated effector memory CD45RA+ cells excluded. The sequence derives from a man younger than 35 in good health. Some clones in this sample may be carry-over from other donors' samples. The sequenced material came from naive CD8+ T cells from PBMCs. This sequence joins TRBV5-5 and TRBJ1-2; TRBD1 matches at 12 bases. CDR3 in DNA: TGTGCCAGCAGCGTGTACCCCGGGACAGGGGGCCAGTATGGCTACACCTTC. The encoded protein is CASSVYPGTGGQYGYTF.